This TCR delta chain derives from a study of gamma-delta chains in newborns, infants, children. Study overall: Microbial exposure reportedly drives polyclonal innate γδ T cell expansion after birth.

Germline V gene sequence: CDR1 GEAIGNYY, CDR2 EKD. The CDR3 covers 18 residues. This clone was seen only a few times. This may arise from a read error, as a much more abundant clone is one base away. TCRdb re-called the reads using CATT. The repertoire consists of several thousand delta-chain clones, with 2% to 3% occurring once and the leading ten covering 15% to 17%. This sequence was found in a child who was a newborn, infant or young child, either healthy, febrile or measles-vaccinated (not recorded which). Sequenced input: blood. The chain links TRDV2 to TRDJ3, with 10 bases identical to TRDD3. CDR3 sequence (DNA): TGTGCCTGTGACACAGGGGGATACGCGTCCTGGGACACCCGACAGACGTTTTTC. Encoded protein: CACDTGGYASWDTRQTFF.